This TCR beta chain originates from a study of tumor T cells in aggressive B-cell lymphoma. Trimming at V came to 5 bases and at J to 3 bases, leaving 4 bases not matched to a gene. CDR3 size: 14 residues. Germline V gene data show CDR1 as SEHNR and CDR2 as FQNEAQ (reference sequence). This clone was seen a few times. Data came from immunoSEQ multiplex PCR; TCRdb stores just in-frame clones and leaves some out. The table has 1,200 or so clones, over 75% seen once. Specimen: tumor tissue. The rearrangement joins TRBV7-9 to TRBJ2-1, with 7 bases lining up with TRBD2. The receptor's source is an adult with diffuse large B cell lymphoma. CDR3 coding DNA: TGTGCCAGCAGCCCCGGGACTATCTACAATGAGCAGTTCTTC. It yields the protein CASSPGTIYNEQFF.